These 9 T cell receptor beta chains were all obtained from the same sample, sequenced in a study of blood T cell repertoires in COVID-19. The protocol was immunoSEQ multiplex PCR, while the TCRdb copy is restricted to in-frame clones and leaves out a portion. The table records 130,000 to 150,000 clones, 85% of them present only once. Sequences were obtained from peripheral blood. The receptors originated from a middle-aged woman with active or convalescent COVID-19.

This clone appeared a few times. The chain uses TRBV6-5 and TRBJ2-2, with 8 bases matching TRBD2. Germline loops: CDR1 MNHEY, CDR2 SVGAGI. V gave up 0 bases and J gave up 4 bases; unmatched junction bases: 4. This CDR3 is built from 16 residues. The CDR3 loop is CASSYSGGALTGELFF. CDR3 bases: TGTGCCAGCAGTTACTCCGGGGGGGCACTCACCGGGGAGCTGTTTTTT.

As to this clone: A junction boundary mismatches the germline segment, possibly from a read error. The CDR3 DNA is TGTGCCAGCCATAGCGGGAGGGCCTACGATGAGCAGTTCTTC. This gives the protein CASHSGRAYDEQFF. This sequence joins TRBV7-8 and TRBJ2-1; TRBD2 aligns across 11 bases. CDR3 length: 14 amino acids. CDR1 and CDR2 (germline): SGHVS, FQNEAQ.

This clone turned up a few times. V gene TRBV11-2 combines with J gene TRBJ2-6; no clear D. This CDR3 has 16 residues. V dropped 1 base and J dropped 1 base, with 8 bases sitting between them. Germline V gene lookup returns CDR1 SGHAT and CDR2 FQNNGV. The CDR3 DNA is TGTGCCAGCAGCTTAGTCCGGAGATCTGGGGCCAACGTCCTGACTTTC. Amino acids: CASSLVRRSGANVLTF.

The CDR3 DNA is TGTGCCAGTACCTCCTCCCAATCGGCCCAGCATTTT. It specifies CASTSSQSAQHF. The chain couples TRBV19 to TRBJ1-5; D call uncertain. Germline V gene sequence: CDR1 LNHDA, CDR2 SQIVND (reference sequence). The CDR3 totals 12 residues. The V end lost 7 bases, the J end lost 11 bases, and 15 bases lay between the germline ends.

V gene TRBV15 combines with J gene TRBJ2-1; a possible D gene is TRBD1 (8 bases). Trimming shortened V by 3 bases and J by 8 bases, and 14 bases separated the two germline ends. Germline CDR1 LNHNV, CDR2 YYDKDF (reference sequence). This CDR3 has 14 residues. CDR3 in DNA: TGTGCCACCAGCAGGAGGACAGGGAGGGATGAGCAGTTCTTC. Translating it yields CATSRRTGRDEQFF.

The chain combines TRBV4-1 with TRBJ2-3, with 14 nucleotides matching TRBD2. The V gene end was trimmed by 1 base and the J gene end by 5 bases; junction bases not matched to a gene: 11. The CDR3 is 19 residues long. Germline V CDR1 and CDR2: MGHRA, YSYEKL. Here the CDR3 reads CASSQVIPGLAGARDTQYF. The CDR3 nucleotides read TGCGCCAGCAGCCAAGTGATCCCGGGACTAGCGGGGGCGAGAGATACGCAGTATTTT.

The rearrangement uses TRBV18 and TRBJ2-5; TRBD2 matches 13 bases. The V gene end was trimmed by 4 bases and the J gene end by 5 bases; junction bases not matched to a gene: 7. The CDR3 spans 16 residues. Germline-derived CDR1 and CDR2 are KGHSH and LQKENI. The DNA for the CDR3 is TGTGCCAGCTCACTCGGACTAGCGGGAGTCGGGGAGACCCAGTACTTC. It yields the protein CASSLGLAGVGETQYF.

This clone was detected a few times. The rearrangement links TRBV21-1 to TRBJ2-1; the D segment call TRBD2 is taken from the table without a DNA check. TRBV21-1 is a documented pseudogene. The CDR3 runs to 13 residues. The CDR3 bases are TGTGCCAGCACCAAAAGGAGGTCGTGTGAGCAGTTCTTC. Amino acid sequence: CASTKRRSCEQFF.

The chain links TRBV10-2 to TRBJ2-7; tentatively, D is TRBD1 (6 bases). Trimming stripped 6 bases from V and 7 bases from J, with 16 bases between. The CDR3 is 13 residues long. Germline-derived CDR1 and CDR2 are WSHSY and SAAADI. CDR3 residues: CASSLQGSWEQYF. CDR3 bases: TGCGCCAGCAGCCTACAGGGTTCCTGGGAGCAGTACTTC.